The 27 T cell receptor beta chains below all came from one sample that was sequenced in a study of technical replicates of blood from a few donors. TCRdb's copy holds only in-frame clones and misses some; the assay was immunoSEQ multiplex PCR. The sample lists some 64,000 clones, roughly 92% occurring once. Material: PBMCs. Every receptor here comes from a human donor in good health. Some clones in this sample may be carry-over from other donors' samples.

This sequence joins TRBV6-1 and TRBJ2-1; maybe TRBD2 (5 bases). Looked up from germline, CDR1 is MNHNS and CDR2 is SASEGT. This CDR3 contains 14 residues. Trimming shortened V by 0 bases and J by 6 bases, and 9 bases separated the two germline ends. The CDR3 sequence is CASSEALGVNEQFF. The CDR3 coding sequence is TGTGCCAGCAGTGAAGCGCTCGGGGTCAATGAGCAGTTCTTC.

The genes are TRBV11-2 and TRBJ2-7, with a tentative D call TRBD2 (6 bases). V gave up 5 bases and J gave up 0 bases, with 11 bases separating them. Germline CDR1 reads SGHAT; CDR2 reads FQNNGV. The CDR3 totals 14 residues. CDR3: CASSPGTYSYEQYF. The CDR3 coding sequence is TGTGCCAGCAGCCCCGGGACTTACTCCTACGAGCAGTACTTC. The full variable domain, rest sourced from reference TRBV11-2 and TRBJ2-7, is EAGVAQSPRYKIIEKRQSVAFWCNPISGHATLYWYQQILGQGPKLLIQFQNNGVVDDSQLPKDRFSAERLKGVDSTLKIQPAKLEDSAVYLCASSPGTYSYEQYFGPGTRLTVT.

The rearrangement joins TRBV7-3 to TRBJ2-3, with D possibly TRBD2 on 6 matching bases. V was pared by 0 bases and J by 11 bases, with 12 bases between. Germline assignment: CDR1 SGHTA and CDR2 FQGTGA. The CDR3 extends over 13 amino acids. The CDR3: CASSLTGGERQYF. In nucleotides, the CDR3 is TGTGCCAGCAGCTTAACTGGAGGGGAGCGGCAGTATTTT.

The V gene is TRBV2, the J gene TRBJ2-5; D is ambiguous. V lost 7 bases to trimming and J lost 2 bases, with 11 bases between them. This CDR3 has 13 residues. Germline CDR1 SNHLY, CDR2 FYNNEI. The DNA of the CDR3 is TGTGCCAGCATTGCGCGGTTTCAAGAGACCCAGTACTTC. Amino acids: CASIARFQETQYF. Complete variable domain (other parts from reference TRBV2 and TRBJ2-5): EPEVTQTPSHQVTQMGQEVILRCVPISNHLYFYWYRQILGQKVEFLVSFYNNEISEKSEIFDDQFSVERPDGSNFTLKIRSTKLEDSAMYFCASIARFQETQYFGPGTRLLVL.

The rearrangement uses TRBV21-1 and TRBJ1-5. TRBV21-1 is a known pseudogene. There are 11 residues in the CDR3. In nucleotides, the CDR3 is TGTGCAGTCGGGAAGAATCAGCCCCAGCATTTT. As protein: CAVGKNQPQHF.

By proportion, this clone is large. The chain couples TRBV19 to TRBJ2-5, with D possibly being TRBD2 (7 bases). V was clipped by 3 bases and J by 3 bases, with 11 bases between them. In germline, CDR1 is LNHDA, CDR2 SQIVND (reference sequence). CDR3 length equals 14 residues. CDR3 amino acids: CASSMGAGEETQYF. In nucleotides, the CDR3 is TGTGCCAGTAGTATGGGGGCGGGGGAAGAGACCCAGTACTTC. The full variable domain, completed using reference TRBV19 and TRBJ2-5, is DGGITQSPKYLFRKEGQNVTLSCEQNLNHDAMYWYRQDPGQGLRLIYYSQIVNDFQKGDIAEGYSVSREKKESFPLTVTSAQKNPTAFYLCASSMGAGEETQYFGPGTRLLVL.

The gene calls are TRBV6-5 and TRBJ1-2, with 10 bases lining up with TRBD1. Germline CDR1 MNHEY, CDR2 SVGAGI. The CDR3 runs to 16 residues. The junction had 11 bases not matched to a gene; V was cut back by 4 bases and J by 6 bases. CDR3 coding DNA: TGTGCCAGCAGTTCCCCGGGACAGGGGAGGAGGAATGGCTACACCTTC. Translation gives CASSSPGQGRRNGYTF.

The CDR3 region has the DNA TGTGCCAGCTCACCCAGTAGCGGTGGGTCTTACGAGCAGTACTTC. It encodes CASSPSSGGSYEQYF. V gene TRBV18 combines with J gene TRBJ2-7, with a possible D match to TRBD2 (6 bases). CDR1 is KGHSH, CDR2 LQKENI, per germline. V was cut by 3 bases and J by 4 bases, with 16 bases left in between. The CDR3 is 15 amino acids.

This clone came up a few times. The chain combines TRBV7-8 with TRBJ2-7, with 8 bases that match TRBD2. The ends lost 4 bases at V and 6 bases at J; junction bases unmatched: 11. This CDR3 contains 15 residues. Germline CDR1 is SGHVS and CDR2 is FQNEAQ. The DNA for the CDR3 is TGTGCCAGCAGCTGGTCTAGAGCGGGAGCAGGCGAGCAGTACTTC. Translation: CASSWSRAGAGEQYF.

The chain uses TRBV2 and TRBJ2-5, with 11 bases lining up with TRBD2. The CDR3 extends over 17 amino acids. Germline lookup yields CDR1 SNHLY and CDR2 FYNNEI. With 0 bases clipped from V and 5 bases from J, the junction kept 8 bases outside the gene matches. CDR3 amino acids: CASSEARLAGGGETQYF. In DNA, the CDR3 is TGTGCCAGCAGTGAAGCTAGGCTAGCGGGGGGCGGGGAGACCCAGTACTTC.

The table lists this clone with a count of one. The chain joins TRBV2 to TRBJ2-5; tentative D call: TRBD1 (8 bases). The CDR3 loop spans 14 amino acids. In germline, CDR1 is SNHLY, CDR2 FYNNEI. Trimming stripped 2 bases from V and 4 bases from J, with 11 bases between. The DNA of the CDR3 is TGTGCCAGCAGTGAAAACAGGGGGGGAGAGACCCAGTACTTC. It yields the protein CASSENRGGETQYF.

The rearrangement joins TRBV9 to TRBJ1-2; the D is unclear. The V and J ends lost 0 bases and 6 bases respectively, with 6 bases between them. Germline-derived CDR1 and CDR2 are SGDLS and YYNGEE. CDR3 size: 12 residues. The CDR3 nucleotides read TGTGCCAGCAGCGTAGGAGGAGATGGCTACACCTTC. Residues: CASSVGGDGYTF.

The rearrangement joins TRBV5-4 to TRBJ2-2; no clear D. This CDR3 comprises 14 residues. V shed 0 bases and J shed 7 bases, with 10 bases lying between them. The germline V gene encodes CDR1 SGHNT and CDR2 YYREEE (reference sequence). In DNA, the CDR3 is TGTGCCAGCAGCTTGGTTGGGCCGAGCGGGGAGCTGTTTTTT. As protein: CASSLVGPSGELFF.

This chain links TRBV6-5 with TRBJ1-1, with D tentatively TRBD1 (5 bases). Germline V gene data show CDR1 as MNHEY and CDR2 as SVGAGI. V lost 2 bases, J lost 2 bases, and 9 bases lay in between. The CDR3 has 14 residues. The DNA for the CDR3 is TGTGCCAGCAGTTACAGGAGGGGAAACACTGAAGCTTTCTTT. Its protein product is CASSYRRGNTEAFF.

V usage is TRBV13 and J usage is TRBJ2-1; D remains unclear. The CDR3 length is 14 residues. CDR1 and CDR2 (germline): PRHDT, FYEKMQ (reference sequence). Trimming cost V 6 bases and J 5 bases, with 14 bases left between them. The CDR3 here is CASSPFGPDNEQFF. DNA of the CDR3: TGTGCCAGCAGTCCCTTTGGTCCGGACAATGAGCAGTTCTTC.

The sample holds one count of this clone. The rearrangement links TRBV28 to TRBJ1-2, with 7 nucleotides matching TRBD1. The CDR3 sequence is 15 residues long. Germline values: CDR1 MDHEN, CDR2 SYDVKM. Germline trimming cut 6 bases from V and 5 bases from J; bases unmatched to any gene: 12. CDR3 residues: CASSPGGREGYGYTF. The CDR3 DNA reads as TGTGCCAGCAGCCCAGGGGGGCGAGAGGGATATGGCTACACCTTC.

This chain joins TRBV19 and TRBJ2-1; perhaps TRBD1 as D (6 bases). V dropped 7 bases and J dropped 2 bases, with 15 bases sitting between them. Germline V gene sequence: CDR1 LNHDA, CDR2 SQIVND (reference sequence). This CDR3 region has 15 residues. In DNA form, the CDR3 reads TGTGCCAGTACCAGGACAGCCCTTACCTACAATGAGCAGTTCTTC. It yields the protein CASTRTALTYNEQFF.

This chain uses TRBV9 with TRBJ1-6; D is possibly TRBD1 (5 bases). The CDR3 has 15 amino acids. The V end was cut by 0 bases, the J end by 8 bases, with 12 bases between. From germline, CDR1 is SGDLS and CDR2 YYNGEE. CDR3 DNA sequence: TGTGCCAGCAGCGTAGACGGGCAGGGTTATTCACCCCTCCACTTT. Translation: CASSVDGQGYSPLHF.

The CDR3 sequence: CASQRGAGVYNEQFF. CDR3 bases: TGTGCCAGCCAAAGGGGGGCGGGGGTCTACAATGAGCAGTTCTTC. The J gene is TRBJ2-1, the V gene TRBV2, with D possibly matching TRBD2 (7 bases). This CDR3 spans 15 amino acids. Germline assignment: CDR1 SNHLY and CDR2 FYNNEI. The V end was cut by 8 bases, the J end by 3 bases, with 17 bases between.

The chain recombines TRBV4-3 with TRBJ2-5; 10 bases are a match to TRBD2. This CDR3 comprises 16 residues. CDR1 LGHNA and CDR2 YSLEER come from the germline V gene. V shed 3 bases and J 4 bases; nucleotides not matched to a gene: 8. The CDR3 region is CASSQTRSGGGETQYF. The DNA of the CDR3 is TGCGCCAGCAGCCAGACTCGGAGCGGGGGGGGAGAGACCCAGTACTTC.

The chain is built from TRBV27 and TRBJ2-2; the match to TRBD2 covers 9 bases. The CDR3 loop spans 17 amino acids. Germline CDR1 is MNHEY and CDR2 is SMNVEV (reference sequence). The J segment lost 8 bases and the V segment lost 8 bases, leaving 18 bases of the junction unmatched. DNA for the CDR3: TGTGCCAGCCACCTGATAGCGGGAGTCCGTTCATTGGGGGAGCTGTTTTTT. Encoded protein: CASHLIAGVRSLGELFF.

The gene calls are TRBV7-2 and TRBJ2-2; 13 nucleotides line up with TRBD2. Per the germline V gene, CDR1 is SGHTA and CDR2 is FQGNSA. Trimming removed 1 base from V and 7 bases from J; junction bases left unmatched: 9. The CDR3 extends over 18 amino acids. The CDR3 nucleotides read TGTGCCAGCAGCTTAGGGACTAGCGGGAGAAGGATCGGCGGGGAGCTGTTTTTT. Translated: CASSLGTSGRRIGGELFF. Together with reference TRBV7-2 and TRBJ2-2, the CDR3 gives the full variable domain: GAGVSQSPSNKVTEKGKDVELRCDPISGHTALYWYRQSLGQGLEFLIYFQGNSAPDKSGLPSDRFSAERTGGSVSTLTIQRTQQEDSAVYLCASSLGTSGRRIGGELFFGEGSRLTVL.

The rearrangement links TRBV6-6 to TRBJ1-5; weak D call: TRBD1 (6 bases). The CDR3 has 16 amino acids. Looked up from germline, CDR1 is MNHNY and CDR2 is SVGAGI (reference sequence). Trimming took off 2 bases at V and 3 bases at J, with 14 bases between the two ends. The CDR3 sequence is CASSYIPGVANQPQHF. CDR3 DNA sequence: TGTGCCAGCAGTTACATACCAGGGGTGGCCAATCAGCCCCAGCATTTT.

The chain has TRBV10-3 and TRBJ2-7; the D gene is possibly TRBD1 (6 bases). Per the germline V gene, CDR1 is ENHRY and CDR2 is SYGVKD. The CDR3 is 15 amino acids. V lost 8 bases and J 0 bases, leaving 17 bases between the germline ends. The CDR3 loop reads CAIGISGTSSYEQYF. CDR3 nucleotide sequence: TGTGCCATCGGAATCAGTGGGACAAGCTCCTACGAGCAGTACTTC.

The genes are TRBV11-2 and TRBJ2-1; no definite D call. Germline values: CDR1 SGHAT, CDR2 FQNNGV. This CDR3 has 13 residues. The V end lost 3 bases, the J end lost 3 bases, and 6 bases lay between the germline ends. CDR3 sequence reads: CASSLGSYNEQFF. The CDR3 DNA sequence: TGTGCCAGCAGCTTGGGCAGCTACAATGAGCAGTTCTTC.

The chain links TRBV9 to TRBJ2-7; D may be TRBD2 (7 bases). V lost 0 bases and J lost 4, with 23 bases in between. The CDR3 contains 18 residues. From germline, CDR1 is SGDLS and CDR2 YYNGEE. The CDR3 nucleotides read TGTGCCAGCAGCGTAGTAATGGTCCGCGGGGGCGATGTTTACGAGCAGTACTTC. Its translation is CASSVVMVRGGDVYEQYF.

This chain links TRBV15 with TRBJ1-2; the match to TRBD1 covers 9 bases. From germline, CDR1 is LNHNV and CDR2 YYDKDF (reference sequence). The V gene end was trimmed by 0 bases and the J gene end by 8 bases; junction bases not matched to a gene: 4. The CDR3 sequence is 14 residues long. The CDR3 DNA follows: TGTGCCACCAGCAGAGATCGGGACAGGGCCGGCTACACCTTC. This encodes CATSRDRDRAGYTF.